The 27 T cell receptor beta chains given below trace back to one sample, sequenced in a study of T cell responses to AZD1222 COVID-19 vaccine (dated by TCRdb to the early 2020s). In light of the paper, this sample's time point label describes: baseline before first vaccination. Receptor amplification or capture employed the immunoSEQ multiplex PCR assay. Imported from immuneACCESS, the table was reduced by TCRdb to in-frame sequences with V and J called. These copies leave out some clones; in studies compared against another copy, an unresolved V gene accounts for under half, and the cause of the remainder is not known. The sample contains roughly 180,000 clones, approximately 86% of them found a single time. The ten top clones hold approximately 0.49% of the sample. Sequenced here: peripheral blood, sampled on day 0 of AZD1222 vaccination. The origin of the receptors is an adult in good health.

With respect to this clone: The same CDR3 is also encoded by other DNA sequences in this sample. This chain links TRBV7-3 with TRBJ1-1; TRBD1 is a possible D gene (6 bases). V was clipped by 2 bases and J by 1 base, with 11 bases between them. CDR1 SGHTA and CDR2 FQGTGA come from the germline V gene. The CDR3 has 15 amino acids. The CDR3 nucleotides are TGTGCCAGCAGCTTAGCCCCGGGACAGAACACTGAAGCTTTCTTT. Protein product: CASSLAPGQNTEAFF.

In DNA, the CDR3 is TGTGCCAGCAGCAAATCTGGGAGCTCTGGAAACACCATATATTTT. Translation: CASSKSGSSGNTIYF. J is TRBJ1-3 and V is TRBV21-1. TRBV21-1 is listed as a pseudogene. The CDR3 sequence is 15 residues long.

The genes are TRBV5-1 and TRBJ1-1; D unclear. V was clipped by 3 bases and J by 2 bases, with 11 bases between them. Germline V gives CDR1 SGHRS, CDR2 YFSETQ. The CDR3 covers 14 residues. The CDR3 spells CASSSRGGNTEAFF. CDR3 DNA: TGCGCCAGCAGCTCCCGGGGAGGAAACACTGAAGCTTTCTTT.

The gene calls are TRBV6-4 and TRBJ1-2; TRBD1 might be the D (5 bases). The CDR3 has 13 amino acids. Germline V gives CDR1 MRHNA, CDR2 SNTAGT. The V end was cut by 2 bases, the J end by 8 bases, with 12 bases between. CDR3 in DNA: TGTGCCAGCAGTGACGGGGCAGGCGGAGGCTACACCTTC. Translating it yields CASSDGAGGGYTF.

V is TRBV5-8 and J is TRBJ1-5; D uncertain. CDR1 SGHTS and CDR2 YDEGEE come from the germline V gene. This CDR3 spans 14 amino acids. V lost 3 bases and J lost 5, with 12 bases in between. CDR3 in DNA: TGTGCCAGCAGCTCCCAGAGGGTGTATCAGCCCCAGCATTTT. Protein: CASSSQRVYQPQHF. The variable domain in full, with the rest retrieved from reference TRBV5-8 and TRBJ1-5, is EAGVTQSPTHLIKTRGQQATLRCSPISGHTSVYWYQQALGLGLQFLLWYDEGEERNRGNFPPRFSGRQFPNYSSELNVNALELEDSALYLCASSSQRVYQPQHFGDGTRLSIL.

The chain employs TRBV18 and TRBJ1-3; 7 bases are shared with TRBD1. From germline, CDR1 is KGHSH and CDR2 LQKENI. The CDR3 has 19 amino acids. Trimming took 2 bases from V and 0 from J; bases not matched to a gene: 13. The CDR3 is CASSPSRTGPPSSGNTIYF. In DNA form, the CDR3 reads TGTGCCAGCTCACCAAGCCGGACAGGACCCCCAAGCTCTGGAAACACCATATATTTT.

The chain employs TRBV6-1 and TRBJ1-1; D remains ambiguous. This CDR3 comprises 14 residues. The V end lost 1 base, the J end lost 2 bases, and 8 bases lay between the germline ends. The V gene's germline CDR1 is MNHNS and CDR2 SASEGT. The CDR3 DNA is TGTGCCAGCAGTGAAGTTCGTCTCAACACTGAAGCTTTCTTT. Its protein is CASSEVRLNTEAFF.

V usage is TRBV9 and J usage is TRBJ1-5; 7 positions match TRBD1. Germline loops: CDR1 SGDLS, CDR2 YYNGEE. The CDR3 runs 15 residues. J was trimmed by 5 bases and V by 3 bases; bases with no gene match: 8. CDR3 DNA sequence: TGTGCCAGCAGCGCCGGACAGGCTAACCATCAGCCCCAGCATTTT. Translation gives CASSAGQANHQPQHF.

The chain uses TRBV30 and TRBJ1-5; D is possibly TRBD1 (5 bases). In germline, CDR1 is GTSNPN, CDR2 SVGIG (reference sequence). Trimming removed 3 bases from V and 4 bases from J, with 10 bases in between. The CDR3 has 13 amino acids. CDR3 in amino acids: CAWSLGVNQPQHF. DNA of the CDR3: TGTGCCTGGAGCCTGGGGGTAAATCAGCCCCAGCATTTT.

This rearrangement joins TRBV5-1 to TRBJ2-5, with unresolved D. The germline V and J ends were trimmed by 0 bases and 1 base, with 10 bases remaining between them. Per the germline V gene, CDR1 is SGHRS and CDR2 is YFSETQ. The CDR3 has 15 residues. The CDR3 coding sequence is TGCGCCAGCAGCTTGGGATCGCCCACCCAAGAGACCCAGTACTTC. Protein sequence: CASSLGSPTQETQYF.

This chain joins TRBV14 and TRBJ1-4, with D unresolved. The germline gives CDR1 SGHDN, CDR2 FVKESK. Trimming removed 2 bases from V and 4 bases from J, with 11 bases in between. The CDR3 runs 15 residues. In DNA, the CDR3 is TGTGCCAGCAGCCAACGGAAAACTAATAATGAAAAACTGTTTTTT. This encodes CASSQRKTNNEKLFF.

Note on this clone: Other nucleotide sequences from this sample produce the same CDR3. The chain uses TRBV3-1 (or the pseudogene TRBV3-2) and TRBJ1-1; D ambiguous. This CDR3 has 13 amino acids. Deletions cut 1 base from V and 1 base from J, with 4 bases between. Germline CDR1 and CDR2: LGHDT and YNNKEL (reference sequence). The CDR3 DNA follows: TGTGCCAGCAGCCAAGGCAGGAACACTGAAGCTTTCTTT. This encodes CASSQGRNTEAFF.

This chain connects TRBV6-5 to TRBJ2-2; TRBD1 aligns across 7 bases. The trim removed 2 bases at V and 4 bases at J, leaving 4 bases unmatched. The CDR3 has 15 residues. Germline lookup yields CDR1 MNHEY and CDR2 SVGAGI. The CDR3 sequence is CASSYLTGTTGELFF. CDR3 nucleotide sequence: TGTGCCAGCAGTTACCTGACAGGGACCACCGGGGAGCTGTTTTTT.

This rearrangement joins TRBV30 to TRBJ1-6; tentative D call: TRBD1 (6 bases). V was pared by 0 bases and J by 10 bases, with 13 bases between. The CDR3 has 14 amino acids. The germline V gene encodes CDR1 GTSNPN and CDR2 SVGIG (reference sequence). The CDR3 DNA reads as TGTGCCTGGAGTGTACAGCAGGGGCCGTCACCCCTCCACTTT. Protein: CAWSVQQGPSPLHF. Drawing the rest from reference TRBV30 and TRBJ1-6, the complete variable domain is SQTIHQWPATLVQPVGSPLSLECTVEGTSNPNLYWYRQAAGRGLQLLFYSVGIGQISSEVPQNLSASRPQDRQFILSSKKLLLSDSGFYLCAWSVQQGPSPLHFGNGTRLTVT.

The CDR3 region has the DNA TGTGCCATCAGTAAGCCAGGGGATTACGAGCAGTACTTC. This codes for CAISKPGDYEQYF. This chain links TRBV10-3 with TRBJ2-7, with D possibly being TRBD1 (6 bases). The CDR3 spans 13 residues. Germline values: CDR1 ENHRY, CDR2 SYGVKD. With 5 bases removed from V and 4 bases from J, the gap between germline ends came to 12 bases.

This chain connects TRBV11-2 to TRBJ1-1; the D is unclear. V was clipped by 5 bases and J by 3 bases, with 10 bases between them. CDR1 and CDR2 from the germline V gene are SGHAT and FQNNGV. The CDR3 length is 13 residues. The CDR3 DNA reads TGTGCCAGCAGCCCCGACGGGTACACTGAAGCTTTCTTT. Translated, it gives CASSPDGYTEAFF.

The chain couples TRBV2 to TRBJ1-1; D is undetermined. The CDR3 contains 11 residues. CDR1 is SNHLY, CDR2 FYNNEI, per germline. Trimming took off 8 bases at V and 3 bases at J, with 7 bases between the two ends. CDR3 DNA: TGTGCCAGCCACGGGGACACTGAAGCTTTCTTT. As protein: CASHGDTEAFF.

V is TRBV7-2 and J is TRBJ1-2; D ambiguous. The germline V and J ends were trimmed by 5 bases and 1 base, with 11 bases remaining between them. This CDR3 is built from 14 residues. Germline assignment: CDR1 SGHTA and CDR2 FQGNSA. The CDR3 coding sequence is TGTGCCAGCAGCCCGGCATTCATTAACTATGGCTACACCTTC. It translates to CASSPAFINYGYTF.

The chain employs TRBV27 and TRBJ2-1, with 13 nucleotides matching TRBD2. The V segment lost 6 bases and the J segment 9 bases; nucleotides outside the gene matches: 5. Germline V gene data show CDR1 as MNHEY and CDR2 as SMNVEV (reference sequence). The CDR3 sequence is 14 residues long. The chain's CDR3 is CASRGTSGDFEQFF. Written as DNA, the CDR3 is TGTGCCAGCAGGGGGACTAGCGGGGACTTTGAGCAGTTCTTC.

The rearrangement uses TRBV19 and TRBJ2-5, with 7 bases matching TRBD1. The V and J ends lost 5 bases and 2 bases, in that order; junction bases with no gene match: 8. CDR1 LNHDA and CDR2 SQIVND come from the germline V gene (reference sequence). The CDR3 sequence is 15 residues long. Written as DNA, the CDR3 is TGTGCCAGTAGTCGGTCAGGGGGAAAACAAGAGACCCAGTACTTC. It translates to CASSRSGGKQETQYF.

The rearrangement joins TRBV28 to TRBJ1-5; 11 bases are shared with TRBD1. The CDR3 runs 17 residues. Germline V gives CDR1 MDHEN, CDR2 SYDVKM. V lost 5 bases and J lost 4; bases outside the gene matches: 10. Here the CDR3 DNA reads TGTGCCAGCAGTCTCCGGACAGGGGGCCTACTTAATCAGCCCCAGCATTTT. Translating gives CASSLRTGGLLNQPQHF. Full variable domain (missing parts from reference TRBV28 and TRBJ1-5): DVKVTQSSRYLVKRTGEKVFLECVQDMDHENMFWYRQDPGLGLRLIYFSYDVKMKEKGDIPEGYSVSREKKERFSLILESASTNQTSMYLCASSLRTGGLLNQPQHFGDGTRLSIL.

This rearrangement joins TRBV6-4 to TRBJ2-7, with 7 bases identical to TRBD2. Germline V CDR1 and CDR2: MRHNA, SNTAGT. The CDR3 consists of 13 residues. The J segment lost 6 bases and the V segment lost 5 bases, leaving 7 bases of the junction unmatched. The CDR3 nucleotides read TGTGCCAGCAGTCCGTCGGGGGGTCTCGAGCAGTACTTC. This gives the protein CASSPSGGLEQYF.

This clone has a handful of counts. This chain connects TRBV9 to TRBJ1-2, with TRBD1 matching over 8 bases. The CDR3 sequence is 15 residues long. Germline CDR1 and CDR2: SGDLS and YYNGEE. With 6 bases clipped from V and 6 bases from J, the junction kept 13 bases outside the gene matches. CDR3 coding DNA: TGTGCCAGCACCTCCACGAGATCGACAGGGGATGGCTACACCTTC. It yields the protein CASTSTRSTGDGYTF. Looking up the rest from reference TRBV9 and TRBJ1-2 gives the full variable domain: DSGVTQTPKHLITATGQRVTLRCSPRSGDLSVYWYQQSLDQGLQFLIQYYNGEERAKGNILERFSAQQFPDLHSELNLSSLELGDSALYFCASTSTRSTGDGYTFGSGTRLTVV.

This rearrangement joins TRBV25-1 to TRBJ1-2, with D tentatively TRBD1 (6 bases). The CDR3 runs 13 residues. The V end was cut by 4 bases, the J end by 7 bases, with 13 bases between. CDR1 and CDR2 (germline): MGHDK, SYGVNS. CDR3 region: CASSVGGSSGYTF. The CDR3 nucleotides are TGTGCCAGCAGTGTAGGGGGATCCTCTGGCTACACCTTC.

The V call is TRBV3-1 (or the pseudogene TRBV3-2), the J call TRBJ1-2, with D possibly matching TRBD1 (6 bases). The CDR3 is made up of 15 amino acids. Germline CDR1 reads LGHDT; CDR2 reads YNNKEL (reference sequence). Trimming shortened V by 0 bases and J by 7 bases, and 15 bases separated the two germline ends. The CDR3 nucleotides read TGTGCCAGCAGCCAAGATCTTGCTGGGGGCCCTGGCTACACCTTC. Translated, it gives CASSQDLAGGPGYTF.

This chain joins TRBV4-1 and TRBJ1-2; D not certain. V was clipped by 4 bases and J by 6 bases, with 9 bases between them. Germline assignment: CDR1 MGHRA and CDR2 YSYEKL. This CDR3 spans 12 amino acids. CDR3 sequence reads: CASSRGVDGYTF. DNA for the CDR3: TGCGCCAGCAGCCGTGGGGTCGATGGCTACACCTTC.

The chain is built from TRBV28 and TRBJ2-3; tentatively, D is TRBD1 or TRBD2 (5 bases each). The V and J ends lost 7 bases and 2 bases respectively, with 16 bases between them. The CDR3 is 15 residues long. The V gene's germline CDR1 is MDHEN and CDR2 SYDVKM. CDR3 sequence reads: CASTSERGDTDTQYF. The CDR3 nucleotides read TGTGCCAGCACCTCAGAGAGGGGCGACACAGATACGCAGTATTTT.